Sequencing of this T cell receptor (beta chain) was carried out in a study of T cell responses to AZD1222 COVID-19 vaccine. Method: immunoSEQ multiplex PCR; TCRdb's copy keeps in-frame clones and lacks some. Of over 100,000 clones in the sample, around nine tenths were seen once. The germline gives CDR1 SGHTA, CDR2 FQGTGA. The V and J ends lost 2 bases and 10 bases, in that order; junction bases with no gene match: 5. The CDR3 contains 15 residues. Points from the study as a whole: Most donors were white British, females outnumbered males, and clonal diversity was possibly underestimated. Seropositivity was recorded at baseline in only a handful of AZD1222 recipients. Across spike, vaccine-associated CD4 TCRs were found, dominant at 160-218 and 743-854. Once two AZD1222 doses were given, Spike-specific TCR breadth and depth went up.

Note on this clone: The antigen remains undetermined.

The sample was peripheral blood, taken on day 0 of AZD1222 vaccination. This TCR came from an adult in good health. The chain has TRBV7-3 and TRBJ2-1, with TRBD2 identical over 13 bases. Here the CDR3 DNA reads TGTGCCAGCAGCTTAGGCGGACTAGCGGGAGTGGAGCAGTTCTTC. Translated: CASSLGGLAGVEQFF.